This TCR beta chain was captured in a study of blood T cell repertoires in COVID-19. This CDR3 has 16 residues. CDR1 and CDR2 (germline): SEHNR, FQNEAQ (reference sequence). J gave up 4 bases and V 1 base, and 9 bases lay outside the gene matches. Per the authors' pipeline: Reference gene primers were amplified, and this amplification served to estimate nucleated cell counts. The table came from immunoSEQ multiplex PCR; TCRdb's copy has only in-frame clones and leaves some out. V and J calls and clone size are as listed in that table; D and trimming were resolved from the DNA. Among more than 350,000 clones listed, approximately 90% were seen once. Exposed volunteers were people who met a COVID-19 case within 2 weeks before study entry.

Sequenced sample: PBMCs or T cells enriched from blood (not recorded which). The receptor comes from a woman aged 18-29 years who had been exposed to COVID-19. The chain carries TRBV7-9 and TRBJ1-1, with 7 bases matching TRBD1. Here the CDR3 DNA reads TGTGCCAGCAGCTTAGTCGCCCAGGGGGTAGGCACTGAAGCTTTCTTT. Its translation: CASSLVAQGVGTEAFF.